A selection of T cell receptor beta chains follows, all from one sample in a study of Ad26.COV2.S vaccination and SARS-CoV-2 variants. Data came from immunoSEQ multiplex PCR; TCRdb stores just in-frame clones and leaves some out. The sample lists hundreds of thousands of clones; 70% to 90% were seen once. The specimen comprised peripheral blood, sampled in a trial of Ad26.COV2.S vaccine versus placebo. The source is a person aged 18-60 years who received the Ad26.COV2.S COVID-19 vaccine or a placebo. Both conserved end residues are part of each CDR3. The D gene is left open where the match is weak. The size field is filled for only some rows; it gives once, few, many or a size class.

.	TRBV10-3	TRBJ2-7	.	CAISGVYEQYF	TGTGCCATCAGTGGGGTCTACGAGCAGTACTTC
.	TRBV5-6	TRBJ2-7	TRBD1	CASSLRTGDYEQYF	TGTGCCAGCAGCCTGAGGACAGGGGACTACGAGCAGTACTTC
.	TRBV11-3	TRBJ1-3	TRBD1	CASSGGGTGNTIYF	TGTGCCAGCAGCGGAGGGGGCACTGGAAACACCATATATTTT
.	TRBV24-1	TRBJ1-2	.	CATSDPIEGYTF	TGTGCCACCAGTGATCCGATCGAAGGCTACACCTTC
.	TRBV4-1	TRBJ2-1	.	CASSQESNEQFF	TGCGCCAGCAGCCAGGAGAGCAATGAGCAGTTCTTC
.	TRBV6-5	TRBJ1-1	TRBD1	CASRGQGGTEAFF	TGTGCCAGCAGGGGACAGGGCGGCACTGAAGCTTTCTTT
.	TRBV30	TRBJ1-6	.	CAWSGQEGSPLHF	TGTGCCTGGAGTGGACAGGAGGGTTCACCCCTCCACTTT
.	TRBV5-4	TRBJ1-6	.	CASSTPTAGTNSPLHF	TGTGCCAGCAGCACCCCCACGGCAGGGACTAATTCACCCCTCCACTTT
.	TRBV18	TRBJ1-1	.	CASSRPDMNTEAFF	TGTGCCAGCTCACGACCGGACATGAACACTGAAGCTTTCTTT
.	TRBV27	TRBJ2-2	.	CASSLFGNTGELFF	TGTGCCAGCAGTTTATTCGGGAACACCGGGGAGCTGTTTTTT
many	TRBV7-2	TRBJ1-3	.	CASSLSGGNTIYF	TGTGCCAGCAGCTTATCCGGGGGAAACACCATATATTTT
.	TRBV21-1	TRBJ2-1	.	CASRPVRDSHPNEQFF	TGTGCCAGCAGACCCGTTAGGGACAGTCACCCCAATGAGCAGTTCTTC
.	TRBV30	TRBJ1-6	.	CAWSAGQGYSPLHF	TGTGCCTGGAGTGCGGGGCAGGGTTATTCACCCCTCCACTTT
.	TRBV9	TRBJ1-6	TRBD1	CASSIGQGVGSPLHF	TGTGCCAGCAGCATCGGACAGGGGGTCGGTTCACCCCTCCACTTT
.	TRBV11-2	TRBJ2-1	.	CASSSGGHNEQFF	TGTGCCAGCAGCTCAGGGGGGCACAATGAGCAGTTCTTC
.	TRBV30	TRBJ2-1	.	CAWSVPADGEFF	TGTGCCTGGAGTGTTCCAGCCGACGGGGAGTTCTTC
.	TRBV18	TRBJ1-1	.	CASSPRGPEAFF	TGTGCCAGCTCACCACGGGGTCCTGAAGCTTTCTTT
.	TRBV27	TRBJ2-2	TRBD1	CASSWGTGGGNTGELFF	TGTGCCAGCAGTTGGGGGACAGGGGGCGGGAACACCGGGGAGCTGTTTTTT
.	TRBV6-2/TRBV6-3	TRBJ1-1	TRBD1	CASSQDRGNTEAFF	TGTGCCAGCAGTCAGGACAGGGGGAACACTGAAGCTTTCTTT
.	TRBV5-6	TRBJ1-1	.	CASSLLGRDTEAFF	TGTGCCAGCAGCTTGCTGGGTCGGGACACTGAAGCTTTCTTT
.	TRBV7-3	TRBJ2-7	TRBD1	CASSSPGTGTYEQYF	TGTGCCAGCAGCTCTCCGGGGACAGGTACCTACGAGCAGTACTTC
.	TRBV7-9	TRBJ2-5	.	CASSSPGGEQETQYF	TGTGCCAGCAGCTCCCCCGGAGGAGAACAAGAGACCCAGTACTTC
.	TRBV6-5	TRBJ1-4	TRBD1	CASSYSGTGGEKLFF	TGTGCCAGCAGTTACTCCGGTACAGGGGGTGAAAAACTGTTTTTT
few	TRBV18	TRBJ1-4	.	CASSPKAGDEKLFF	TGTGCCAGCTCACCAAAGGCAGGGGATGAAAAACTGTTTTTT
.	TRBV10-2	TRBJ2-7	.	CASMGVYEQYF	TGCGCCAGCATGGGGGTCTACGAGCAGTACTTC
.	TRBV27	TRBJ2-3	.	CASSLRAITDTQYF	TGTGCCAGCAGTTTGAGGGCGATCACAGATACGCAGTATTTT
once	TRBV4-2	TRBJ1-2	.	CASSQGFQGSYGYTF	TGTGCCAGCAGCCAAGGTTTCCAGGGCTCCTATGGCTACACCTTC
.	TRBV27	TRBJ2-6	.	CASSTGANVLTF	TGTGCCAGCAGTACAGGGGCCAACGTCCTGACTTTC
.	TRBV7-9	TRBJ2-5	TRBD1	CASSSPGQASQETQYF	TGTGCCAGCAGCTCGCCGGGACAGGCTAGCCAAGAGACCCAGTACTTC
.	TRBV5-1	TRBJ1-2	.	CASSLDAEINYGYTF	TGCGCCAGCAGCTTGGACGCGGAGATCAACTATGGCTACACCTTC
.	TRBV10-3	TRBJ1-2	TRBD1	CAISEPDRESYGYTF	TGTGCCATCAGTGAGCCCGACAGGGAGAGCTATGGCTACACCTTC
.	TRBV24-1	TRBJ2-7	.	CARKGGVDEQYF	TGTGCCCGAAAGGGGGGGGTCGACGAGCAGTACTTC
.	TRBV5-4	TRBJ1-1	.	CASSLILNTEAFF	TGTGCCAGCAGCTTGATTCTGAACACTGAAGCTTTCTTT
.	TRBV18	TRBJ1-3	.	CASSPGNPIGNTIYF	TGTGCCAGCTCACCCGGCAACCCAATCGGAAACACCATATATTTT
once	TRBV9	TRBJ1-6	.	CASSVSQGEANSPLHF	TGTGCCAGCAGCGTCTCACAGGGCGAGGCTAATTCACCCCTCCACTTT
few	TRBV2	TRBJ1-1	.	CASKVRFLGTEAFF	TGTGCCAGCAAGGTTCGGTTTTTAGGCACTGAAGCTTTCTTT
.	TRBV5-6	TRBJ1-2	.	CASSLWTANYGYTF	TGTGCCAGCAGCTTGTGGACAGCTAACTATGGCTACACCTTC
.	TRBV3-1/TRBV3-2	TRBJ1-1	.	CASSSITNTEAFF	TGTGCCAGCAGCTCGATCACGAACACTGAAGCTTTCTTT
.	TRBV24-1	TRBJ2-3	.	CATSDSRKLGTDTQYF	TGTGCCACCAGTGATTCAAGAAAGCTGGGCACAGATACGCAGTATTTT
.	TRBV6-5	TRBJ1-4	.	CASSNALNEKLFF	TGTGCCAGCAGTAATGCACTTAATGAAAAACTGTTTTTT
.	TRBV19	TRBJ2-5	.	CASSHRSRETQYF	TGTGCCAGTAGTCACCGATCCCGGGAGACCCAGTACTTC
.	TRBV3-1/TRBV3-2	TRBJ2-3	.	CASSRRGPTDTQYF	TGTGCCAGCAGCCGGCGGGGGCCCACAGATACGCAGTATTTT
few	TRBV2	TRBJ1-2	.	CASSEGGGTNYGYTF	TGTGCCAGCAGTGAAGGGGGAGGGACTAACTATGGCTACACCTTC